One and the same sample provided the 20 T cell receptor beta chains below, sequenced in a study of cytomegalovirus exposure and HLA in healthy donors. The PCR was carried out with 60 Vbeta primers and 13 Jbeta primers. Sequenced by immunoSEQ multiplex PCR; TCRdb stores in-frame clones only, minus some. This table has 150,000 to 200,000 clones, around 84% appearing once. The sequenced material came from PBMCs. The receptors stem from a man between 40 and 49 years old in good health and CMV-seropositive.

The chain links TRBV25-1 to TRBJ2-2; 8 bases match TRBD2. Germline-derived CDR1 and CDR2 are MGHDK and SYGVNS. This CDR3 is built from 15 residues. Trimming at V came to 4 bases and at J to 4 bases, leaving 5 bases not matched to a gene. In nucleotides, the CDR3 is TGTGCCAGCAGTGCCGGGAGGGCAGGCACCGGGGAGCTGTTTTTT. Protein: CASSAGRAGTGELFF. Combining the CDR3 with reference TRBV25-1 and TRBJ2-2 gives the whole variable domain EADIYQTPRYLVIGTGKKITLECSQTMGHDKMYWYQQDPGMELHLIHYSYGVNSTEKGDLSSESTVSRIRTEHFPLTLESARPSHTSQYLCASSAGRAGTGELFFGEGSRLTVL.

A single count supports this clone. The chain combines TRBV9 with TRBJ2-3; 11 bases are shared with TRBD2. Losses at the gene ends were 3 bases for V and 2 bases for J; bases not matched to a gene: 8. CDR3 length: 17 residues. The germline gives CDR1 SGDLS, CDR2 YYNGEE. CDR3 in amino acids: CASSDTLAGGTTDTQYF. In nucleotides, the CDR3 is TGTGCCAGCAGCGACACCCTAGCGGGGGGTACCACAGATACGCAGTATTTT. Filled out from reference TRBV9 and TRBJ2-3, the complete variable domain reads DSGVTQTPKHLITATGQRVTLRCSPRSGDLSVYWYQQSLDQGLQFLIQYYNGEERAKGNILERFSAQQFPDLHSELNLSSLELGDSALYFCASSDTLAGGTTDTQYFGPGTRLTVL.

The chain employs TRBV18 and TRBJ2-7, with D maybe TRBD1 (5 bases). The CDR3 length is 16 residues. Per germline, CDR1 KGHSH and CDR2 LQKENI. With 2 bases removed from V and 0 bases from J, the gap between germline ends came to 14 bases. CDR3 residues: CASSPTAGHSSYEQYF. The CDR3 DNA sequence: TGTGCCAGCTCACCAACGGCAGGACACAGCTCCTACGAGCAGTACTTC.

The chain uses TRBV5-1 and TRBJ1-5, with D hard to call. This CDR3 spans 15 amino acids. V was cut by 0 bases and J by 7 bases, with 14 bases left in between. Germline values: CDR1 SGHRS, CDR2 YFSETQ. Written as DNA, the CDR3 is TGCGCCAGCAGCTTGGGAGGACTAGTTGGCCAGCCCCAGCATTTT. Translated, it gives CASSLGGLVGQPQHF. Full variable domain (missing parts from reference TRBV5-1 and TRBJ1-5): KAGVTQTPRYLIKTRGQQVTLSCSPISGHRSVSWYQQTPGQGLQFLFEYFSETQRNKGNFPGRFSGRQFSNSRSEMNVSTLELGDSALYLCASSLGGLVGQPQHFGDGTRLSIL.

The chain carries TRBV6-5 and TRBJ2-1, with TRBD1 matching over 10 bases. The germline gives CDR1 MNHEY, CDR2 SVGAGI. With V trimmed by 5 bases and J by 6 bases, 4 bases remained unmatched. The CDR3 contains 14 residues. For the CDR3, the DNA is TGTGCCAGCAGTCCGGGACAGGGGATCAATGAGCAGTTCTTC. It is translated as CASSPGQGINEQFF.

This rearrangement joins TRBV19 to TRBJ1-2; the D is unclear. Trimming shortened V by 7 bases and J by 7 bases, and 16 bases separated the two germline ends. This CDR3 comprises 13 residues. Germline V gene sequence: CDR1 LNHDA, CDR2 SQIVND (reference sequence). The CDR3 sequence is CASKEGFYGGYTF. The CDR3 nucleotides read TGTGCCAGTAAGGAGGGATTTTACGGTGGCTACACCTTC.

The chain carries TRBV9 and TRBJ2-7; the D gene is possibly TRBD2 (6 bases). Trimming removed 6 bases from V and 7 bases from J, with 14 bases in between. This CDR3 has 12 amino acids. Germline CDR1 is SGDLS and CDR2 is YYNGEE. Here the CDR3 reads CASNRGAGEQYF. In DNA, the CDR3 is TGTGCCAGCAACCGCGGGGCCGGGGAGCAGTACTTC.

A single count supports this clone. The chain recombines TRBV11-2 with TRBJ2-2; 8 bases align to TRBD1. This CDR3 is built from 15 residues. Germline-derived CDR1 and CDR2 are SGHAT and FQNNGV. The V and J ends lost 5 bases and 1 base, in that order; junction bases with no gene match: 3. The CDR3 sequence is CASSQGAGNTGELFF. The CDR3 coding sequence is TGTGCCAGCAGCCAGGGGGCAGGGAACACCGGGGAGCTGTTTTTT.

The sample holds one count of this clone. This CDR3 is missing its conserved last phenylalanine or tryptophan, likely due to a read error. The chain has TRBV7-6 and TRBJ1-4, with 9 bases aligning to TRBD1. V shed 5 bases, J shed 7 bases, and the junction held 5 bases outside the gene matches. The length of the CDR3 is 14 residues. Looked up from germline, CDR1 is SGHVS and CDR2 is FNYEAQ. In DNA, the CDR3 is TGTGCCAGCAGCGGACAGGGGTTTGGTGAAAAACTGTTTCTT. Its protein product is CASSGQGFGEKLFL.

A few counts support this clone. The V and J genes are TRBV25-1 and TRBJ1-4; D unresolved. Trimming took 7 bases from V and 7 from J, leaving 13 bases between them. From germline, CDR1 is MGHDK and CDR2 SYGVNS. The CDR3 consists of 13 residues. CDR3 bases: TGTGCCAGCACCGCCGGGATAGGTGAAAAACTGTTTTTT. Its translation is CASTAGIGEKLFF.

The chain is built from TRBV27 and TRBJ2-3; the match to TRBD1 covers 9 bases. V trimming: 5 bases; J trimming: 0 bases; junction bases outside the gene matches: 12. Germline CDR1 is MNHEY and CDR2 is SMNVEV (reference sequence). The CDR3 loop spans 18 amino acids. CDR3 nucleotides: TGTGCCAGCAGTCCCGCACTTCCGGGACAGGGTAGCACAGATACGCAGTATTTT. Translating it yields CASSPALPGQGSTDTQYF.

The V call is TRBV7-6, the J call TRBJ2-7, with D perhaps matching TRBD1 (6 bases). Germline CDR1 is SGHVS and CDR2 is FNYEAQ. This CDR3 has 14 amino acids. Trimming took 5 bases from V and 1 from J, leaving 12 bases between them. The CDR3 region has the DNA TGTGCCAGCAGCCGACGACAGGATTCCTACGAGCAGTACTTC. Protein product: CASSRRQDSYEQYF.

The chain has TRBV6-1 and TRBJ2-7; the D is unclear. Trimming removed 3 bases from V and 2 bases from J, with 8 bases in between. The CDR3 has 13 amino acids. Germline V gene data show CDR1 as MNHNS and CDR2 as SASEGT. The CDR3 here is CASSERATYEQYF. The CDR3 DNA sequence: TGTGCCAGCAGTGAGAGAGCTACCTACGAGCAGTACTTC.

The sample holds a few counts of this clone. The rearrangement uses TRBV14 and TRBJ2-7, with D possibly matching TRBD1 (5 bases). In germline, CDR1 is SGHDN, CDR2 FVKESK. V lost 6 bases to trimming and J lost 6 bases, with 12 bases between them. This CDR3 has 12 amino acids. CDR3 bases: TGTGCCAGCAGGCAGGGATCAGGCGAGCAGTACTTC. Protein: CASRQGSGEQYF.

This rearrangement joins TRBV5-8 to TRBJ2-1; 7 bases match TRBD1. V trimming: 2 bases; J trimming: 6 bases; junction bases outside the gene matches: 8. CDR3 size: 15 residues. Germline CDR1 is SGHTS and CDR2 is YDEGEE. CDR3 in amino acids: CASSFTRQGSNEQFF. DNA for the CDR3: TGTGCCAGCAGCTTCACCCGACAGGGTAGCAATGAGCAGTTCTTC.

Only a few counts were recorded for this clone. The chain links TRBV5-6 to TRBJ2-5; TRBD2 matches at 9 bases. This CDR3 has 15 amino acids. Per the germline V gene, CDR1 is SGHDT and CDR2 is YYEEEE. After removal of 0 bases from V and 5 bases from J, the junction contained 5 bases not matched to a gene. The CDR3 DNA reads TGTGCCAGCAGCTTGGTCGCAGGACTAGCGGAGACCCAGTACTTC. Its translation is CASSLVAGLAETQYF.

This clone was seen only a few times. CDR3: CASSEQGYEQFF. In nucleotides, the CDR3 is TGTGCCAGCAGCGAACAGGGCTATGAGCAGTTCTTC. The V gene is TRBV6-5, the J gene TRBJ2-1, with D possibly being TRBD1 (6 bases). The ends were cut back, 6 bases at V and 8 bases at J, with 11 bases in the middle. This CDR3 is built from 12 residues. Germline V gives CDR1 MNHEY, CDR2 SVGAGI.

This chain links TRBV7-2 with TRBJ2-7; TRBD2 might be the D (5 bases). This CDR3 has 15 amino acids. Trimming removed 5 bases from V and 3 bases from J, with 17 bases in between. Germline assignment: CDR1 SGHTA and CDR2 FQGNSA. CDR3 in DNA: TGTGCCAGCAGCGCAACCGGGAACGATGTCTACGAGCAGTACTTC. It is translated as CASSATGNDVYEQYF.

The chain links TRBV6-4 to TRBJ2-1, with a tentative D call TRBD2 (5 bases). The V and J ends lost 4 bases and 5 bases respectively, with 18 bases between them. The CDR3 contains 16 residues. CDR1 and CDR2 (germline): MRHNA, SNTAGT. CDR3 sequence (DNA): TGTGCCAGCAGTGTCTCCATACTAGGTCCACACAATGAGCAGTTCTTC. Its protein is CASSVSILGPHNEQFF.

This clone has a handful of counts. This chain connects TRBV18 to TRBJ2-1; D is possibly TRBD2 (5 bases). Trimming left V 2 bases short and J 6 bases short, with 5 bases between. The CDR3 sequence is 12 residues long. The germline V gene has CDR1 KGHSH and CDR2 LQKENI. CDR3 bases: TGTGCCAGCTCACCAGGAGGCAATGAGCAGTTCTTC. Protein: CASSPGGNEQFF.